This T cell receptor (beta chain) derives from a study of blood T cell repertoires in COVID-19. Study-level background: Sites across the United States, Italy and Spain contributed samples from acute and convalescent COVID-19. T cells, B-cell-depleted T cells, or PBMCs provided the cDNA or gDNA that served as material.

Trimming at V came to 5 bases and at J to 3 bases, leaving 5 bases not matched to a gene. Germline CDR1 reads MNHEY; CDR2 reads SMNVEV (reference sequence). This CDR3 is built from 16 residues. During active infection, Seattle patients enrolled and were then monitored through disease. Some clones are missing from TCRdb's copy, which holds only in-frame ones; the method was immunoSEQ multiplex PCR. Here the sample spans 150,000 to 200,000 clones, about nine tenths being singletons. The sample was peripheral blood. The chain is built from TRBV27 and TRBJ2-1, with 12 bases that match TRBD2. This receptor was obtained from a man in his late teens or twenties with COVID-19, enrolled during active disease. The CDR3 sequence is CASSTRLAGDYNEQFF. The CDR3 DNA reads TGTGCCAGCAGTACGAGACTAGCGGGAGACTACAATGAGCAGTTCTTC.